The clone carrying this T cell receptor (beta chain) was counted many times. Its cognate antigen is unknown. This entry is derived from a study of T cell repertoires in cytomegalovirus infection. Study details: Public signatures in TCR beta pointed to CMV infection and matching HLA type. Study conclusions and caveats: In two of eight donors, the top clonotype was HLA-C-restricted CMV-specific. Identification of carriers of CMV plus the relevant HLA was achieved through cumulative public TCR beta family frequency.

TCRdb fed the reads into MiXCR, producing one record per CDR3 protein. Altogether approximately 190,000 distinct CDR3 sequences are present, 28% being singletons, with the ten largest covering 31%. This CDR3 region has 15 residues. Trimming pared 4 bases from V and 0 bases from J, leaving 12 bases between. Germline-derived CDR1 and CDR2 are SGHTA and FQGNSA. The chain combines TRBV7-2 with TRBJ1-1; D is undetermined. Specimen: PBMCs. The sequence was obtained from a human donor in good health (CMV status not recorded). Some clones in this sample may be carry-over from other donors' samples. CDR3 in amino acids: CASSSQTVMNTEAFF. In DNA form, the CDR3 reads TGTGCCAGCAGCTCACAAACAGTGATGAACACTGAAGCTTTCTTT.